This TCR beta chain was captured by sequencing in a study of neurological immune-mediated disorders. The V end was cut by 4 bases, the J end by 5 bases, with 8 bases between. The CDR3 covers 12 residues. The germline V gene has CDR1 MDHEN and CDR2 SYDVKM. The cDNA was synthesized by 5'RACE incorporating 10-nucleotide random UMIs. MiXCR, applied by TCRdb to the 5' RACE reads, yields one record per CDR3 protein. The repertoire holds fewer than 80,000 distinct CDR3 sequences, with 4% to 6% as singletons. General observations from the study: Expanded clones shared no identical CDR3 amino acid sequences across subjects, which suggested private TCR-beta repertoires in all groups. Phylogenetically, 18 of 34 multiple sclerosis patients' repertoires fell into one related-CDR3 cluster, a possible signature.

This clonotype was picked up many times. The antigen is not known. The genes are TRBV28 and TRBJ1-2; D unclear. What was sequenced was PBMCs. The TCR sequence derives from a woman aged 25 to 45 with multiple sclerosis. The CDR3 loop reads CASSSKLYGYTF. CDR3 bases: TGTGCCAGCAGTTCAAAGTTATATGGCTACACCTTC.